This T cell receptor beta chain was identified during a study of blood T cell repertoires in COVID-19. Study-level background: PBMCs, B-cell-depleted T cells, or T cells provided the cDNA or gDNA that made up the material.

Methods used by the authors: Amplification of reference gene primers was used by the study to estimate nucleated cell counts. The protocol was immunoSEQ multiplex PCR, while the TCRdb copy is restricted to in-frame clones and leaves out a portion. The V and J calls and clone size were taken over from that table, and D and trimming were inferred from the DNA. The sample gives hundreds of thousands of clones, 82% of which show up once; 4% to 6% is in the top ten. CDR3 size: 17 residues. The germline CDR1 and CDR2 sequences are LNHDA and SQIVND (reference sequence). Unmatched junction bases numbered 9, after V lost 3 bases and J lost 0 bases.

The chain employs TRBV19 and TRBJ1-1, with 8 bases lining up with TRBD1. Sequenced material: peripheral blood. The source of this sequence is a woman older than 75 with active or convalescent COVID-19. The CDR3 DNA reads TGTGCCAGTAGTATTCGACAGGGGTCCACTATGAACACTGAAGCTTTCTTT. Its translation is CASSIRQGSTMNTEAFF.